The 25 T cell receptor beta chains in this list originate from one sample, sequenced in a study of blood T cell repertoires in COVID-19. The assay was immunoSEQ multiplex PCR, and TCRdb's table has in-frame clones only and misses some. The sample holds tens of thousands of clones, 91% seen once. The sequenced sample was peripheral blood. These receptors were taken from a woman older than 75 with acute or convalescent COVID-19.

CDR3 loop: CASSFRASNRFTGELFF. The CDR3 nucleotides are TGTGCCAGCAGCTTCAGGGCGTCCAACCGCTTCACCGGGGAGCTGTTTTTT. The gene calls are TRBV5-6 and TRBJ2-2; a weak D match, TRBD1 (5 bases). Trimming stripped 2 bases from V and 4 bases from J, with 18 bases between. CDR3 length: 17 amino acids. Germline CDR1 is SGHDT and CDR2 is YYEEEE.

The CDR3 nucleotides are TGTGCCAGCAGCCAAAAACTCCCGGGACATTCTAACTATGGCTACACCTTC. This sequence encodes CASSQKLPGHSNYGYTF. V and J are TRBV5-4 and TRBJ1-2; a possible D gene is TRBD1 (6 bases). V dropped 4 bases and J dropped 0 bases, with 19 bases sitting between them. Germline CDR1 is SGHNT and CDR2 is YYREEE (reference sequence). The CDR3 is made up of 17 amino acids.

This clone came up once. This chain links TRBV2 with TRBJ2-7, with 8 positions matching TRBD1. The trim removed 2 bases at V and 3 bases at J, leaving 3 bases unmatched. The CDR3 is 14 amino acids. The germline V gene encodes CDR1 SNHLY and CDR2 FYNNEI. CDR3 region: CASSEQGASYEQYF. CDR3 nucleotide sequence: TGTGCCAGCAGTGAACAGGGGGCCAGCTACGAGCAGTACTTC.

CDR3 protein: CASSLLGLDTQYF. Written as DNA, the CDR3 is TGTGCCAGCAGCTTACTAGGCCTTGATACGCAGTATTTT. The rearrangement uses TRBV7-3 and TRBJ2-3; the D is unclear. CDR3 size: 13 residues. From germline, CDR1 is SGHTA and CDR2 FQGTGA. V was cut by 2 bases and J by 6 bases, with 9 bases left in between.

The chain is built from TRBV5-4 and TRBJ2-5, with D unclear. CDR1 and CDR2 (germline): SGHNT, YYREEE (reference sequence). Trimming stripped 1 base from V and 4 bases from J, with 17 bases between. The CDR3 contains 16 residues. The chain's CDR3 is CASSLSADTIGETQYF. Written as DNA, the CDR3 is TGTGCCAGCAGCTTGTCCGCGGATACCATCGGAGAGACCCAGTACTTC. The complete variable domain, with remaining parts taken from reference TRBV5-4 and TRBJ2-5, reads ETGVTQSPTHLIKTRGQQVTLRCSSQSGHNTVSWYQQALGQGPQFIFQYYREEENGRGNFPPRFSGLQFPNYSSELNVNALELDDSALYLCASSLSADTIGETQYFGPGTRLLVL.

The table lists this clone with a few counts. J is TRBJ1-1 and V is TRBV18; maybe TRBD1 (6 bases). The germline V gene has CDR1 KGHSH and CDR2 LQKENI. The CDR3 is 15 residues long. Trimming took 6 bases from V and 11 from J, leaving 25 bases between them. CDR3 residues: CASSPLSRDTKRAFF. CDR3 nucleotides: TGTGCCAGCTCCCCTCTGAGCAGGGACACCAAAAGGGCTTTCTTT.

The chain links TRBV9 to TRBJ1-2, with a tentative D call TRBD1 (5 bases). The CDR3 extends over 16 amino acids. V dropped 0 bases and J dropped 0 bases, with 12 bases sitting between them. In germline, CDR1 is SGDLS, CDR2 YYNGEE. The CDR3 DNA reads TGTGCCAGCAGCGTAGTAGACAGCGGGCCTAACTATGGCTACACCTTC. This encodes CASSVVDSGPNYGYTF.

The CDR3 protein is CASSRGLRTGGERNTGELFF. The CDR3 nucleotides read TGCGCCAGCAGCAGAGGTCTCAGGACAGGCGGGGAGCGGAACACCGGGGAGCTGTTTTTT. This chain joins TRBV5-1 and TRBJ2-2; tentatively, D is TRBD1 (7 bases). The CDR3 sequence is 20 residues long. CDR1 is SGHRS, CDR2 YFSETQ, per germline. V was cut by 4 bases and J by 1 base, with 26 bases left in between.

The chain carries TRBV5-1 and TRBJ2-1; D not certain. V was cut by 5 bases and J by 5 bases, with 20 bases left in between. Germline V CDR1 and CDR2: SGHRS, YFSETQ. The CDR3 is 16 amino acids. The CDR3 loop reads CASRPGTARNDNEQFF. The CDR3 coding sequence is TGCGCCAGCAGGCCCGGCACAGCCAGAAACGACAATGAGCAGTTCTTC.

The rearrangement uses TRBV18 and TRBJ1-2; 9 positions match TRBD1. The germline gives CDR1 KGHSH, CDR2 LQKENI. This CDR3 has 14 amino acids. The trim removed 4 bases at V and 6 bases at J, leaving 6 bases unmatched. CDR3 sequence reads: CASSRTGALDGYTF. CDR3 nucleotide sequence: TGTGCCAGCTCACGGACAGGGGCCCTAGATGGCTACACCTTC. Complete variable domain (other parts from reference TRBV18 and TRBJ1-2): NAGVMQNPRHLVRRRGQEARLRCSPMKGHSHVYWYRQLPEEGLKFMVYLQKENIIDESGMPKERFSAEFPKEGPSILRIQQVVRGDSAAYFCASSRTGALDGYTFGSGTRLTVV.

The J gene is TRBJ2-3, the V gene TRBV27; D remains ambiguous. This CDR3 contains 14 residues. The germline V gene has CDR1 MNHEY and CDR2 SMNVEV (reference sequence). Trimming removed 1 base at V and 6 bases at J, with 11 bases between. The CDR3 bases are TGTGCCAGCAGTTTATTTACCATCCAGGATACGCAGTATTTT. Its protein is CASSLFTIQDTQYF.

The chain carries TRBV27 and TRBJ2-2; TRBD2 agrees at 7 bases. The CDR3 length is 14 residues. Germline V gene data show CDR1 as MNHEY and CDR2 as SMNVEV (reference sequence). With V trimmed by 7 bases and J by 3 bases, 5 bases remained unmatched. CDR3 amino acids: CASTSGRDTGELFF. CDR3 bases: TGTGCCAGCACTAGCGGAAGGGACACCGGGGAGCTGTTTTTT.

V is TRBV29-1 and J is TRBJ2-7; D perhaps matches TRBD1 (5 bases). In germline, CDR1 is SQVTM, CDR2 ANQGSEA. Trimming pared 7 bases from V and 1 base from J, leaving 8 bases between. The CDR3 runs to 11 residues. CDR3 region: CSGRTSYEQYF. The CDR3 coding sequence is TGCAGCGGACGGACATCCTACGAGCAGTACTTC.

This clone came up a few times. The chain combines TRBV20-1 with TRBJ1-6, with D possibly matching TRBD1 (5 bases). Germline V gene data show CDR1 as DFQATT and CDR2 as SNEGSKA (reference sequence). The CDR3 contains 14 residues. V was clipped by 3 bases and J by 10 bases, with 16 bases between them. Here the CDR3 DNA reads TGCAGTGCTAGTGATGGCAGGCGGGGGTCACCCCTCCACTTT. Encoded protein: CSASDGRRGSPLHF.

V and J are TRBV9 and TRBJ1-2; 7 bases agree with TRBD1. The germline V gene encodes CDR1 SGDLS and CDR2 YYNGEE. The CDR3 extends over 14 amino acids. Trimming at V came to 4 bases and at J to 4 bases, leaving 7 bases not matched to a gene. CDR3 sequence reads: CASSTLDRVYGYTF. In nucleotides, the CDR3 is TGTGCCAGCAGCACCCTAGACAGGGTCTATGGCTACACCTTC.

This sequence joins TRBV18 and TRBJ1-1; tentatively, D is TRBD1 (5 bases). The V gene's germline CDR1 is KGHSH and CDR2 LQKENI. The CDR3 spans 13 residues. The V and J ends lost 2 bases and 5 bases respectively, with 9 bases between them. The CDR3: CASSPAAGTEAFF. CDR3 nucleotide sequence: TGTGCCAGCTCACCAGCGGCAGGGACTGAAGCTTTCTTT.

The chain's CDR3 is CASRPGEGNTEAFF. CDR3 bases: TGTGCCAGCAGACCAGGGGAGGGTAACACTGAAGCTTTCTTT. The chain carries TRBV7-9 and TRBJ1-1, with a weak D call TRBD1 (6 bases). CDR1 and CDR2 from the germline V gene are SEHNR and FQNEAQ (reference sequence). The CDR3 is made up of 14 amino acids. Trimming removed 6 bases at V and 2 bases at J, with 13 bases between.

The chain has TRBV7-9 and TRBJ1-5, with a weak D call TRBD1 (5 bases). Germline V gene lookup returns CDR1 SEHNR and CDR2 FQNEAQ (reference sequence). The CDR3 extends over 13 amino acids. The ends were cut back, 1 base at V and 7 bases at J, with 8 bases in the middle. Here the CDR3 DNA reads TGTGCCAGCAGCTTAGACAGGCCGCAGCCCCAGCATTTT. Translated: CASSLDRPQPQHF.

The rearrangement links TRBV6-5 to TRBJ1-2; 7 bases are shared with TRBD1. The junction had 3 bases not matched to a gene; V was cut back by 4 bases and J by 4 bases. The CDR3 extends over 13 amino acids. Germline V gene sequence: CDR1 MNHEY, CDR2 SVGAGI. The CDR3 coding sequence is TGTGCCAGCAGTTCCCACAGGGGCTATGGCTACACCTTC. This sequence encodes CASSSHRGYGYTF.

The chain employs TRBV29-1 and TRBJ1-2; D gene unclear. Germline V gene lookup returns CDR1 SQVTM and CDR2 ANQGSEA. CDR3 size: 10 residues. V was pared by 3 bases and J by 6 bases, with 5 bases between. In nucleotides, the CDR3 is TGCAGCGTTGATCGGGATGGCTACACCTTC. Translating gives CSVDRDGYTF. Drawing the rest from reference TRBV29-1 and TRBJ1-2, the complete variable domain is SAVISQKPSRDICQRGTSLTIQCQVDSQVTMMFWYRQQPGQSLTLIATANQGSEATYESGFVIDKFPISRPNLTFSTLTVSNMSPEDSSIYLCSVDRDGYTFGSGTRLTVV.

The gene calls are TRBV4-3 and TRBJ1-4, with TRBD1 as a possible D gene (6 bases). Looked up from germline, CDR1 is LGHNA and CDR2 is YSLEER. This CDR3 contains 15 residues. Trimming shortened V by 1 base and J by 8 bases, and 14 bases separated the two germline ends. The CDR3 loop is CASSQVGRGVEKLFF. CDR3 coding DNA: TGCGCCAGCAGCCAAGTCGGCAGGGGCGTCGAAAAACTGTTTTTT.

The gene calls are TRBV7-6 and TRBJ2-2, with D perhaps matching TRBD1 (6 bases). The CDR3 is made up of 15 amino acids. V lost 2 bases and J lost 5, with 12 bases in between. The germline V gene encodes CDR1 SGHVS and CDR2 FNYEAQ. The CDR3 is CASSLRDTRTGELFF. The DNA of the CDR3 is TGTGCCAGCAGCTTACGGGACACCCGGACCGGGGAGCTGTTTTTT.

The chain combines TRBV9 with TRBJ1-1; no clear D. V lost 0 bases and J lost 1, with 10 bases in between. Germline CDR1 and CDR2: SGDLS and YYNGEE. This CDR3 region has 15 residues. The CDR3 reads CASSVDITPNTEAFF. The CDR3 DNA sequence: TGTGCCAGCAGCGTAGATATCACTCCGAACACTGAAGCTTTCTTT.

The genes are TRBV9 and TRBJ1-3; 7 positions agree with TRBD1. The CDR3 runs 17 residues. Germline V gene sequence: CDR1 SGDLS, CDR2 YYNGEE. After removal of 2 bases from V and 0 bases from J, the junction contained 8 bases not matched to a gene. The CDR3 is CASSVSGTASSGNTIYF. CDR3 DNA sequence: TGTGCCAGCAGCGTCTCCGGGACAGCCAGCTCTGGAAACACCATATATTTT.

This chain uses TRBV13 with TRBJ1-3; D may be TRBD1 (5 bases). V lost 0 bases and J 4 bases, leaving 10 bases between the germline ends. The CDR3 covers 15 residues. The germline V gene encodes CDR1 PRHDT and CDR2 FYEKMQ (reference sequence). This chain's CDR3 is CASSLGRTLGNTIYF. Here the CDR3 DNA reads TGTGCCAGCAGCTTAGGGAGGACACTGGGAAACACCATATATTTT.